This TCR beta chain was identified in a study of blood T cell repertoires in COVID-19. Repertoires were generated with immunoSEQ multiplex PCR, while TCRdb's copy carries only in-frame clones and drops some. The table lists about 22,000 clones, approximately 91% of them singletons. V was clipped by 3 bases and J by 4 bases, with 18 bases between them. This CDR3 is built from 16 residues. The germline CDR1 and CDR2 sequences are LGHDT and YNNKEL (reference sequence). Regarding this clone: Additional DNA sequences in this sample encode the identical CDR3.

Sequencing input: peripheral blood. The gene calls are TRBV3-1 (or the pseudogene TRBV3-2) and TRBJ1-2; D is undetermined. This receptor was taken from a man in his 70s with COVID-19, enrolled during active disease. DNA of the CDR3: TGTGCCAGCAGCCAGTTCGGGGTTGGCACTTTCTATGGCTACACCTTC. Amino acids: CASSQFGVGTFYGYTF.